This TCR beta chain originates from a study of cytomegalovirus exposure and HLA in healthy donors. The study, taken as a whole, reports: Evidence from a later analysis indicated that most CMV-associated TCR beta chains looked HLA-restricted. DRB1 showed the most TCR associations and HLA-C the fewest in a later analysis, as rates varied by HLA locus.

The primer mix had 60 Vbeta and 13 Jbeta primers. As handled by the study authors: Later reanalysis found roughly 80 million unique TCR beta chains, about 10 million of them shared. Profiling relied on immunoSEQ multiplex PCR, and the TCRdb table lists in-frame clones only, not all of them. The V and J calls and clone size were taken over from that table, and D and trimming were inferred from the DNA. The top ten clones hold 0.45% to 0.55% of a sample with approximately 150,000 clones, around 90% of them seen once. Concerning this clone itself: The antigen remains unidentified.

V was cut by 0 bases and J by 5 bases, with 9 bases left in between. Germline V gives CDR1 LGHNA, CDR2 YSLEER. This CDR3 spans 14 amino acids. The receptor's source is a middle-aged woman in good health and CMV-seronegative. The sample was PBMCs. The chain couples TRBV4-3 to TRBJ2-3, with D possibly being TRBD2 (5 bases). Written as DNA, the CDR3 is TGCGCCAGCAGCCAAGATAGAGGGAAAGATACGCAGTATTTT. Translating it yields CASSQDRGKDTQYF.